The TCR beta chain under discussion was sequenced for a study of cytomegalovirus exposure and HLA in healthy donors. Only in-frame clones appear in the TCRdb table, and some are missing; sequencing was by immunoSEQ multiplex PCR. The sample consists of 35,000 to 40,000 clones, over 80% of them appearing once. This CDR3 spans 14 amino acids. The germline V gene has CDR1 SQVTM and CDR2 ANQGSEA. V shed 2 bases, J shed 6 bases, and the junction held 7 bases outside the gene matches. The V gene is TRBV29-1, the J gene TRBJ2-1; 7 bases match TRBD2. The sequencing sample was made of PBMCs. This TCR was sampled from a man between 18 and 29 years old in good health and CMV-seronegative. The CDR3 sequence is CSVELGRGSNEQFF. CDR3 bases: TGCAGCGTTGAATTGGGGCGGGGGAGCAATGAGCAGTTCTTC.